This T cell receptor (beta chain) was retrieved from a study of T cells expressing NK-cell markers (dated by TCRdb to about 2020). About the study as a whole: Eight or nine donors provided sorted CD3+CD56+NKG2C+, CD3+CD56+NKG2C- and CD3+CD56-NKG2C+ T-cell subsets, whose TCR beta-chain repertoires were profiled. Among the eight sequenced donors, only one was HCMV-seronegative, while the other seven were HCMV-seropositive. Illumina HiSeq 2000/2500, MiSeq or NextSeq was used to sequence libraries as 2 x 150 bp reads. Randomly selected healthy volunteers, three men and five women, were used as the eight sequenced donors. Study-wide conclusions, independent of this receptor: Those dominant clonotypes were again the most abundant among CD3+CD56-NKG2C+ cells in a handful of donors, at about 28.3-65%. Whether the expanded NKG2C-expressing T cell clones were specific for HCMV antigens was left unclear. For six donors, the dominant CD3+CD56+NKG2C+ clonotypes were among the top 10 CD8+ clonotypes and accounted for about 1.0-7.5% of CD8+ T cells.

The CDR3 runs 14 amino acids, cysteine and phenylalanine included. DNA for this receptor is not on file. CDR1 and CDR2, per the germline V gene (reference sequence), are MNHNY and SVGAGI. On this clonotype itself: Its antigen is still unknown.

To determine HCMV serostatus, a commercial ELISA kit was used to detect HCMV-specific IgG in serum. Peripheral blood mononuclear cells were isolated from blood by Ficoll density gradient centrifugation. The data were produced on an Illumina HiSeq 2000. TCR beta cDNA libraries were made by 5'RACE template switching that added a universal primer site and unique molecular identifiers. cDNA synthesis was primed from the TCR beta constant segment, followed by two successive PCR amplification steps. As for how the authors treated the data: Reads were demultiplexed and grouped by UMI with MIGEC, and clonotypes were assembled and quantified with MiTCR. To remove erroneous sequences, TCR cDNA sequences were retained only when supported by two or more reads. The tcR package was used for downstream repertoire analysis, and clonotypes were matched between fractions using CDR3 nucleotide sequence together with V segment. VDJmatch was used to annotate antigen specificity against VDJdb, with one amino acid substitution in CDR3 allowed. TCRdb reprocessed the reads and lists each CDR3 protein sequence as a single entry, with no DNA. Here the V and J calls rest on TCRdb's processing, not on the authors' analysis. This sample's table lists a few hundred thousand distinct CDR3 sequences. Almost 1.5% of the sample lies in the top ten.

This TCR was recovered from a woman between 45 and 65 years old in good health. Donor details come from another sample of the same person, matched by shared clones. Sample: blood T cells: a sorted CD56 or NKG2C T cell subset, CD4+ or CD8+ T cells, or bulk PBMC T cells (not recorded which). Recombination joined TRBV6-6 with TRBJ2-4; the TRBD1 assignment by TCRdb is unverifiable without DNA. CDR3 reads: CASSYSTGKNIQYF.